These 4 T cell receptor beta chains were sequenced from one sample in a study of shared clonotypes between healthy human individuals. TCRdb's copy holds only in-frame clones and misses some; the assay was immunoSEQ multiplex PCR. This sample yields 1,500,000 or so clones, of which approximately 97% are seen a single time; approximately 1.2% belongs to the top ten. Sequenced sample: naive CD4+ T cells sorted from blood. Subset specified: CD45RA+ positively selected. These receptors originate from a man aged 25-45 years in good health.

V gene TRBV30 combines with J gene TRBJ2-7; TRBD2 is a possible D gene (5 bases). The CDR3 spans 15 residues. Germline CDR1 is GTSNPN and CDR2 is SVGIG (reference sequence). The V end was cut by 0 bases, the J end by 1 base, with 13 bases between. The CDR3 protein is CAWSVRRFGSYEQYF. The CDR3, as DNA: TGTGCCTGGAGTGTCAGGAGGTTTGGTTCCTACGAGCAGTACTTC.

The chain is built from TRBV9 and TRBJ1-3; 7 nucleotides line up with TRBD1. This CDR3 contains 17 residues. Germline CDR1 reads SGDLS; CDR2 reads YYNGEE. Trimming at V came to 1 base and at J to 1 base, leaving 8 bases not matched to a gene. The CDR3 loop is CASSVTGQPLSGNTIYF. The CDR3, as DNA: TGTGCCAGCAGCGTAACGGGACAGCCCCTGTCTGGAAACACCATATATTTT.

The chain recombines TRBV28 with TRBJ2-5; D is perhaps TRBD2 (5 bases). V was trimmed by 9 bases and J by 5 bases, leaving 16 bases between them. The CDR3 is 13 residues long. Germline V lookup: CDR1 MDHEN, CDR2 SYDVKM. CDR3 nucleotides: TGTGCCAGTAGCGTTGCGGTCGGGGAGACCCAGTACTTC. As protein: CASSVAVGETQYF.

The J gene is TRBJ1-3, the V gene TRBV18, with a weak D call TRBD1 (6 bases). This CDR3 contains 15 residues. V lost 2 bases and J 4 bases, leaving 12 bases between the germline ends. Germline V gene data show CDR1 as KGHSH and CDR2 as LQKENI. This CDR3 reads CASSPAGTSGNTIYF. CDR3 DNA: TGTGCCAGCTCACCAGCCGGGACAAGCGGAAACACCATATATTTT.